This is a list of T cell receptor beta chains from one sample in a study of siplizumab effects on memory and regulatory T cells. Using immunoSEQ multiplex PCR, the repertoire was profiled, and TCRdb retains in-frame clones only, with some absent. The sample shows some 100,000 clones, about 96% of them seen only once. Sequencing was done on a sample of naive CD4+ T cells sorted from blood. Every receptor here comes from a human donor in good health. CDR3s include the opening cysteine and the closing phenylalanine or tryptophan. The D gene is left open where the match is weak. Not all rows give a size; the values are once, few, many and, for expanded clones, a class.

j_gene: TRBJ2-3
d_gene: TRBD1
v_gene: TRBV28
abundance: -
CDR3nt: TGTGCCAGCAGTCCTGAGGACAGGGCACAAGTTACAGATACGCAGTATTTT
CDR3aa: CASSPEDRAQVTDTQYF

j_gene: TRBJ2-3
d_gene: TRBD2
v_gene: TRBV12-5
abundance: -
CDR3nt: TGTGCTAGTGGTTGGACTAGCGGGGGGGTGCTTTCTTCTCGGGATACGCAGTATTTT
CDR3aa: CASGWTSGGVLSSRDTQYF

j_gene: TRBJ1-5
d_gene: -
v_gene: TRBV6-5
abundance: once
CDR3nt: TGTGCCAGCAGACCCCCGGGTGGGTCCAATCAGCCCCAGCATTTT
CDR3aa: CASRPPGGSNQPQHF

j_gene: TRBJ1-6
d_gene: -
v_gene: TRBV7-2
abundance: -
CDR3nt: TGTGCCAGCAGCTTAGTGGTAGCCCAAAGCTCCTATAATTCACCCCTCCACTTT
CDR3aa: CASSLVVAQSSYNSPLHF

j_gene: TRBJ2-7
d_gene: -
v_gene: TRBV27
abundance: -
CDR3nt: TGTGCCACCCTAAGTCTGAGCTCCTACGAGCAGTACTTC
CDR3aa: CATLSLSSYEQYF

j_gene: TRBJ2-1
d_gene: -
v_gene: TRBV28
abundance: -
CDR3nt: TGTGCCAGCAGTTACGGGGGCGCGAGGTCCTACAATGAGCAGTTCTTC
CDR3aa: CASSYGGARSYNEQFF

j_gene: TRBJ2-1
d_gene: -
v_gene: TRBV15
abundance: -
CDR3nt: TGTGCCACCAGCAGCCTAGTACAGCGGACTTCCTACAATGAGCAGTTCTTC
CDR3aa: CATSSLVQRTSYNEQFF

j_gene: TRBJ2-1
d_gene: TRBD1
v_gene: TRBV18
abundance: -
CDR3nt: TGTGCCAGCTCACCACCGTCTGGACAGGCCTACAATGAGCAGTTCTTC
CDR3aa: CASSPPSGQAYNEQFF

j_gene: TRBJ1-3
d_gene: -
v_gene: TRBV7-9
abundance: -
CDR3nt: TGTGCCAGCAGCTTACTCGATGTCCCCATCTCTGGAAACACCATATATTTT
CDR3aa: CASSLLDVPISGNTIYF

j_gene: TRBJ1-2
d_gene: -
v_gene: TRBV4-3
abundance: -
CDR3nt: TGCGCCAGCAGCCAAGCCGTAGAGGACATTTATGGCTACACCTTC
CDR3aa: CASSQAVEDIYGYTF

j_gene: TRBJ2-5
d_gene: -
v_gene: TRBV5-5
abundance: -
CDR3nt: TGTGCCAGCATCCAACTACAGGGGGGGACGGAGACCCAGTACTTC
CDR3aa: CASIQLQGGTETQYF

j_gene: TRBJ1-1
d_gene: -
v_gene: TRBV19
abundance: -
CDR3nt: TGTGCCAGTAGTATATTACTGGCGAACACTGAAGCTTTCTTT
CDR3aa: CASSILLANTEAFF

j_gene: TRBJ1-3
d_gene: -
v_gene: TRBV7-2
abundance: -
CDR3nt: TGTGCCAGCAGCTTACTGGGAATCTCTGGAAACACCATATATTTT
CDR3aa: CASSLLGISGNTIYF

j_gene: TRBJ1-3
d_gene: -
v_gene: TRBV7-3
abundance: -
CDR3nt: TGTGCCAGCAGCCGCGGGGGCTCTGGAAACACCATATATTTT
CDR3aa: CASSRGGSGNTIYF

j_gene: TRBJ1-6
d_gene: -
v_gene: TRBV4-2
abundance: -
CDR3nt: TGTGCCAGCAGCCAAAAATCCCCTAGGGGTGATTCACCCCTCCACTTT
CDR3aa: CASSQKSPRGDSPLHF

j_gene: TRBJ2-2
d_gene: -
v_gene: TRBV4-3
abundance: -
CDR3nt: TGCGCCAGCAGCCAAGATTTGGGGGTGAACACCGGGGAGCTGTTTTTT
CDR3aa: CASSQDLGVNTGELFF

j_gene: TRBJ1-4
d_gene: TRBD1
v_gene: TRBV18
abundance: -
CDR3nt: TGTGCCAGCTCACCAAGTACAGGGGGTGAAAAACTGTTTTTT
CDR3aa: CASSPSTGGEKLFF

j_gene: TRBJ2-3
d_gene: -
v_gene: TRBV19
abundance: -
CDR3nt: TGTGCCAGTAGGGGGGTGGAGAGCACAGATACGCAGTATTTT
CDR3aa: CASRGVESTDTQYF

j_gene: TRBJ1-1
d_gene: TRBD1
v_gene: TRBV5-6
abundance: -
CDR3nt: TGTGCCAGCAGCCCTGATAGGGGGCAGGTGAACACTGAAGCTTTCTTT
CDR3aa: CASSPDRGQVNTEAFF

j_gene: TRBJ1-3
d_gene: TRBD1
v_gene: TRBV5-1
abundance: -
CDR3nt: TGCGCCAGCAGCAGCTTACAGGGGGCATTCGACTCTGGAAACACCATATATTTT
CDR3aa: CASSSLQGAFDSGNTIYF

j_gene: TRBJ2-2
d_gene: -
v_gene: TRBV5-5
abundance: -
CDR3nt: TGTGCCAGCAGCACCGGACAGACAACGAACACCGGGGAGCTGTTTTTT
CDR3aa: CASSTGQTTNTGELFF

j_gene: TRBJ2-3
d_gene: -
v_gene: TRBV7-2
abundance: -
CDR3nt: TGTGCCAGCAGCTTCGAGGCAGGGCCCACAGATACGCAGTATTTT
CDR3aa: CASSFEAGPTDTQYF

j_gene: TRBJ1-1
d_gene: -
v_gene: TRBV14
abundance: -
CDR3nt: TGTGCCAGCAGCCAGATCCGGGGGGGTTCCGAAGCTTTCTTT
CDR3aa: CASSQIRGGSEAFF

j_gene: TRBJ1-3
d_gene: -
v_gene: TRBV18
abundance: -
CDR3nt: TGTGCCAGCTCACCCCCAACATTGGGCGGAAACACCATATATTTT
CDR3aa: CASSPPTLGGNTIYF

j_gene: TRBJ2-2
d_gene: TRBD2
v_gene: TRBV7-3
abundance: -
CDR3nt: TGTGCCAGCAGCTTAGGACTAGAGGGCGGGGAGCTGTTTTTT
CDR3aa: CASSLGLEGGELFF

j_gene: TRBJ1-2
d_gene: -
v_gene: TRBV19
abundance: -
CDR3nt: TGTGCCAGTAGTAAGACAGGTGCGGCTAACTATGGCTACACCTTC
CDR3aa: CASSKTGAANYGYTF

j_gene: TRBJ2-1
d_gene: TRBD1
v_gene: TRBV10-1
abundance: once
CDR3nt: TGCGCCAGCAGTGACGCACCAGGGGGCCGTTCCTACAATGAGCAGTTCTTC
CDR3aa: CASSDAPGGRSYNEQFF

j_gene: TRBJ1-2
d_gene: TRBD1
v_gene: TRBV11-2
abundance: once
CDR3nt: TGTGCCAGCAGCTTAGAGGGGACAGGGTATGGTGGCTACACCTTC
CDR3aa: CASSLEGTGYGGYTF

j_gene: TRBJ2-2
d_gene: -
v_gene: TRBV7-6
abundance: -
CDR3nt: TGTGCCAGCAGCCTGACAGTTTTAGGGCCCGGGGAGCTGTTTTTT
CDR3aa: CASSLTVLGPGELFF

j_gene: TRBJ2-7
d_gene: TRBD1
v_gene: TRBV30
abundance: -
CDR3nt: TGTGCCTGGAAAAAGTGGGACAGGAGGACCTACGAGCAGTACTTC
CDR3aa: CAWKKWDRRTYEQYF

j_gene: TRBJ1-5
d_gene: TRBD1
v_gene: TRBV7-9
abundance: -
CDR3nt: TGTGCCAGCAGCTTCGGGACAGACGATCAGCCCCAGCATTTT
CDR3aa: CASSFGTDDQPQHF

j_gene: TRBJ1-6
d_gene: TRBD1
v_gene: TRBV30
abundance: few
CDR3nt: TGTGCCTGGAGTGCGACAGGGGATAATTCACCCCTCCACTTT
CDR3aa: CAWSATGDNSPLHF

j_gene: TRBJ1-1
d_gene: -
v_gene: TRBV2
abundance: -
CDR3nt: TGTGCCAGCAGTGGGGGGGGTGAAGCTTTCTTT
CDR3aa: CASSGGGEAFF

j_gene: TRBJ1-5
d_gene: -
v_gene: TRBV9
abundance: -
CDR3nt: TGTGCCAGCAGCAATACAAGTAGCAATCAGCCCCAGCATTTT
CDR3aa: CASSNTSSNQPQHF

j_gene: TRBJ2-5
d_gene: -
v_gene: TRBV7-2
abundance: -
CDR3nt: TGTGCCAGCAGCTTTGGGTGGGGGGAGACCCAGTACTTC
CDR3aa: CASSFGWGETQYF

j_gene: TRBJ1-6
d_gene: -
v_gene: TRBV18
abundance: few
CDR3nt: TGTGCCAGCTCACTAGGAGTTGTAGGTTCACCCCTCCACTTT
CDR3aa: CASSLGVVGSPLHF